The clone carrying this T cell receptor (beta chain) was observed a handful of times. This specimen belongs to a study of response to subunit inactivated influenza vaccine. The CDR3 totals 16 residues. Trimming at V came to 2 bases and at J to 9 bases, leaving 7 bases not matched to a gene. TCRdb reanalysed the RT-PCR reads using MiXCR and keeps one entry per CDR3 protein. The data contain approximately 500,000 distinct CDR3 sequences, around 15% of them singletons. This material consisted of PBMCs from blood, taken roughly 12 days after vaccination. The clonotype was recovered from a man aged 50-59 years who received an inactivated influenza vaccine. The chain links TRBV12-3 or TRBV12-4 to TRBJ2-1, with 13 bases lining up with TRBD2. The CDR3 loop is CASSLLTSGGAGEQFF. The CDR3 bases are TGTGCCAGCAGTTTACTTACTAGCGGGGGGGCAGGTGAGCAGTTCTTC.